The present T cell receptor beta chain was sequenced within a study of siplizumab effects on memory and regulatory T cells. Study-wide results and caveats: Phenotypic classification as naive or memory proved unattainable for roughly 75-96% of proliferating CD4+ or CD8+ clones. Treatment with siplizumab left mappable alloreactive CD4+ clones averaging approximately 69% Treg-derived, compared with 25% to 30% in controls. Naive T cells seemed more diverse than memory cells; they also seemed major alloresponse contributors. Fewer alloreactive sequences mapped to unstimulated CD4+ memory cells under siplizumab.

Looked up from germline, CDR1 is SGHTA and CDR2 is FQGNSA. Trimming stripped 2 bases from V and 5 bases from J, with 17 bases between. The length of the CDR3 is 16 residues. Note on this clone: Its antigen is as yet unknown.

Profiled with immunoSEQ multiplex PCR; TCRdb holds only in-frame clones, not every one. The sample lists 65,000 to 85,000 clones, about 92% occurring once. This sequence joins TRBV7-2 and TRBJ2-3, with D uncertain. Sequencing was performed on CD8+ T cells sorted from blood. The sequence came from a human donor in good health. The CDR3 DNA is TGTGCCAGCAGCTTAAAACCCCAAAAGCCTCTAGATACGCAGTATTTT. It encodes CASSLKPQKPLDTQYF.